The present T cell receptor beta chain was sequenced within a study of CDR3 diversity in severe acne. Trimming took 4 bases from V and 9 from J; bases not matched to a gene: 18. The CDR3 totals 19 residues. Germline V CDR1 and CDR2: ENHRY, SYGVKD. Each CDR3 protein gets one entry after TCRdb re-called the PCR reads with MiXCR. Seen here are roughly 79,000 distinct CDR3 sequences, 45% to 55% observed once, and the top ten hold roughly 12%. The sequence derives from a male donor with severe acne vulgaris. Sequencing was performed on blood. The V call is TRBV10-3, the J call TRBJ2-1, with 13 nucleotides matching TRBD2. DNA of the CDR3: TGTGCCATCAGTGCAGGAGGACTAGCGGGAGTCGGGGACCGTAGTGAGCAGTTCTTC. Its translation: CAISAGGLAGVGDRSEQFF.